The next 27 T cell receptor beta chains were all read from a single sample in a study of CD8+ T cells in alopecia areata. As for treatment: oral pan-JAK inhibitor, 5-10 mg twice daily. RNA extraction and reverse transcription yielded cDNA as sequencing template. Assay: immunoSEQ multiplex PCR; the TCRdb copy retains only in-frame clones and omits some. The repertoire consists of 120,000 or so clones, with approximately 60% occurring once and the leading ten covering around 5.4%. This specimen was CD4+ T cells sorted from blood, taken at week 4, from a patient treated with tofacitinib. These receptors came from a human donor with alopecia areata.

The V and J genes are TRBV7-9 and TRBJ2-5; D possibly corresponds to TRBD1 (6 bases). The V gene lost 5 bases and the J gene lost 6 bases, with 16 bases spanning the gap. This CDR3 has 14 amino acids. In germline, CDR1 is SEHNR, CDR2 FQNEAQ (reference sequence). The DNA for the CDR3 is TGTGCCAGCAGCCCAGCCGGGACATTGCAGACCCAGTACTTC. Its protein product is CASSPAGTLQTQYF.

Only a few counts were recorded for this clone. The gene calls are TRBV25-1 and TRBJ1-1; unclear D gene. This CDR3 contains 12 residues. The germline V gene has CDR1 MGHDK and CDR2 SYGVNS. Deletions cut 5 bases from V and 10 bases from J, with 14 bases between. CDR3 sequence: CASSPGVAGAFF. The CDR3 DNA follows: TGTGCCAGCAGTCCGGGAGTGGCTGGAGCTTTCTTT.

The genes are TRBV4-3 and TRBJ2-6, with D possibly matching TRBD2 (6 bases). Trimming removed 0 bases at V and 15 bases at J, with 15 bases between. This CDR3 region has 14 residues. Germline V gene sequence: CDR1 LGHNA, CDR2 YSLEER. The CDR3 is CASSQEEGMRDLTF. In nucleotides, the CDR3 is TGCGCCAGCAGCCAAGAGGAGGGAATGAGGGACCTGACTTTC.

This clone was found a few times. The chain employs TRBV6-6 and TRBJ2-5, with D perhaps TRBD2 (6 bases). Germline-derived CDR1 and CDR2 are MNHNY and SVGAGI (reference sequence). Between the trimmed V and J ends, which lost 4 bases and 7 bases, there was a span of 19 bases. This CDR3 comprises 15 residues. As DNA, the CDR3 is TGTGCCAGCAGTTCTCTCACGGGCCGGCGGGGGACCCAGTACTTC. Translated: CASSSLTGRRGTQYF.

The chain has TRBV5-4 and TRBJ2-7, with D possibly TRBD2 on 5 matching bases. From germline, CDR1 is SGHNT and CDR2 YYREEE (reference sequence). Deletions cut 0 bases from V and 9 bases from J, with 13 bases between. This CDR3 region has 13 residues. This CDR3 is CASSLARLGRQYF. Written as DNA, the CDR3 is TGTGCCAGCAGCTTGGCTCGATTGGGGAGGCAGTACTTC.

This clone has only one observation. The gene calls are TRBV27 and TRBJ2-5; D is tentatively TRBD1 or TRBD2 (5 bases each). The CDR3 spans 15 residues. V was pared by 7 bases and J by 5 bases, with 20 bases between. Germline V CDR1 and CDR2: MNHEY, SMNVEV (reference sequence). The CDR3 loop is CASTRSGAMGETQYF. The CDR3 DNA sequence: TGTGCCAGCACCCGTTCCGGGGCCATGGGGGAGACCCAGTACTTC.

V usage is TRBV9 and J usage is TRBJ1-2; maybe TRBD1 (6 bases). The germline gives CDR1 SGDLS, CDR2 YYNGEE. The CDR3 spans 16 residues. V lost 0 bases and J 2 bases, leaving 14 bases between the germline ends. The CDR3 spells CASSVGGGRENYGYTF. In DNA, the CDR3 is TGTGCCAGCAGCGTAGGCGGGGGCAGGGAGAACTATGGCTACACCTTC.

The DNA for the CDR3 is TGTGCCAGCAGTCGCACCAGCACAGATACGCAGTATTTT. Its protein product is CASSRTSTDTQYF. This chain joins TRBV7-2 and TRBJ2-3, with unresolved D. The germline gives CDR1 SGHTA, CDR2 FQGNSA. V shed 6 bases and J shed 0 bases, with 7 bases lying between them. This CDR3 comprises 13 residues. Combining the CDR3 with reference TRBV7-2 and TRBJ2-3 gives the whole variable domain GAGVSQSPSNKVTEKGKDVELRCDPISGHTALYWYRQSLGQGLEFLIYFQGNSAPDKSGLPSDRFSAERTGGSVSTLTIQRTQQEDSAVYLCASSRTSTDTQYFGPGTRLTVL.

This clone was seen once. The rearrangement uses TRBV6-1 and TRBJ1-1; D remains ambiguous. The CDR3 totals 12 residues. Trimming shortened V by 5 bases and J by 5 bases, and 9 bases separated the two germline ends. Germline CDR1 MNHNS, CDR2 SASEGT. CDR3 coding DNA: TGTGCCAGCAGTTCCCGTTGGACTGAAGCTTTCTTT. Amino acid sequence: CASSSRWTEAFF.

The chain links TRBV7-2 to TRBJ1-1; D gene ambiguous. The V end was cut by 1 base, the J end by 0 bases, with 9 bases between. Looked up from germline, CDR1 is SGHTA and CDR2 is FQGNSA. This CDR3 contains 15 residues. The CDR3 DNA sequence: TGTGCCAGCAGCTTAGTTGGCGGGGTGAACACTGAAGCTTTCTTT. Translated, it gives CASSLVGGVNTEAFF.

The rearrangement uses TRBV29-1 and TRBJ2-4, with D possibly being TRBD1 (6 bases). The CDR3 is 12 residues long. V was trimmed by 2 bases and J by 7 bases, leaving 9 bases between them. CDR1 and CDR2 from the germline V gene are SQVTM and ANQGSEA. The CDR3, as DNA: TGCAGCGTTGAAAGGGGGAATAACATTCAGTACTTC. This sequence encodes CSVERGNNIQYF. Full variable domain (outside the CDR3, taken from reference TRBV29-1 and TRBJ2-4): SAVISQKPSRDICQRGTSLTIQCQVDSQVTMMFWYRQQPGQSLTLIATANQGSEATYESGFVIDKFPISRPNLTFSTLTVSNMSPEDSSIYLCSVERGNNIQYFGAGTRLSVL.

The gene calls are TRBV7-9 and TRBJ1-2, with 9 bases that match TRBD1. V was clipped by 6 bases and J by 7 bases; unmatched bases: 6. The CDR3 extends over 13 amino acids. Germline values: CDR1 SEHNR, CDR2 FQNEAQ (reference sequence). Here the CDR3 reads CASRGTGNGGYTF. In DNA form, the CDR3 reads TGTGCCAGCAGGGGGACAGGGAACGGTGGCTACACCTTC.

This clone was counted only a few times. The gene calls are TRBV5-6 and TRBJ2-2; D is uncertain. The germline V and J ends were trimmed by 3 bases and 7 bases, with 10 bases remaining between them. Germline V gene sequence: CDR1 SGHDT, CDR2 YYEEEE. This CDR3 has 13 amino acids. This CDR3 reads CASSSTSGGELFF. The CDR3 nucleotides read TGTGCCAGCAGCTCAACGTCAGGCGGGGAGCTGTTTTTT.

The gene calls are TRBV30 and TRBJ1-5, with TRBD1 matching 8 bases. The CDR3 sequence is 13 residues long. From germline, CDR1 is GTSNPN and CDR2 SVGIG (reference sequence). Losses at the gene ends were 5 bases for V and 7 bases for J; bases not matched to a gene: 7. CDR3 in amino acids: CAWATGTGQPQHF. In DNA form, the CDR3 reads TGTGCCTGGGCCACCGGGACAGGACAGCCCCAGCATTTT. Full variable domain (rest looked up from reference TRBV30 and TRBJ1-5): SQTIHQWPATLVQPVGSPLSLECTVEGTSNPNLYWYRQAAGRGLQLLFYSVGIGQISSEVPQNLSASRPQDRQFILSSKKLLLSDSGFYLCAWATGTGQPQHFGDGTRLSIL.

The CDR3 nucleotides read TGTGCCGAGACGGACGGAACCTCTGAAGCTTTCTTT. Encoded protein: CAETDGTSEAFF. The chain is built from TRBV6-6 and TRBJ1-1; no clear D gene. Germline assignment: CDR1 MNHNY and CDR2 SVGAGI (reference sequence). The V gene lost 11 bases and the J gene lost 6 bases, with 16 bases spanning the gap. The CDR3 has 12 amino acids.

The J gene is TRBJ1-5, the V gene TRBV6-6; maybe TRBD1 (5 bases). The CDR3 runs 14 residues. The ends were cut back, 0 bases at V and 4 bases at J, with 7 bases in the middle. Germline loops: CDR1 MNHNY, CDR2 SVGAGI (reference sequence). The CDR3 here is CASSYSRDNQPQHF. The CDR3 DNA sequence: TGTGCCAGCAGTTACTCCAGGGATAATCAGCCCCAGCATTTT.

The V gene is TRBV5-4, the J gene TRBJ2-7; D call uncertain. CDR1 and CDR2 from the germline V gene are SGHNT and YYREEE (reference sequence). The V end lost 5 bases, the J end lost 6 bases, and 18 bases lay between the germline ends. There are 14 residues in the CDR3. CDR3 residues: CASRQMDRLGEQYF. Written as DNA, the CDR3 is TGTGCCAGCAGGCAGATGGATAGATTGGGCGAGCAGTACTTC.

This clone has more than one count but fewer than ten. CDR3 sequence reads: CANGEGETQYF. As DNA, the CDR3 is TGTGCCAACGGGGAGGGGGAGACCCAGTACTTC. This chain links TRBV7-2 with TRBJ2-5; the match to TRBD2 covers 7 bases. CDR3 length: 11 amino acids. After removal of 10 bases from V and 5 bases from J, the junction contained 4 bases not matched to a gene. Germline V gene data show CDR1 as SGHTA and CDR2 as FQGNSA.

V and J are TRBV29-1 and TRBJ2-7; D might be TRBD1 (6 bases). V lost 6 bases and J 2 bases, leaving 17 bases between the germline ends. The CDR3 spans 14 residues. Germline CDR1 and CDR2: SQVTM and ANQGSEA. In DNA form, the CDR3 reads TGCAGCGTGACCCTGACAGGTCACCCCTACGAGCAGTACTTC. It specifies CSVTLTGHPYEQYF.

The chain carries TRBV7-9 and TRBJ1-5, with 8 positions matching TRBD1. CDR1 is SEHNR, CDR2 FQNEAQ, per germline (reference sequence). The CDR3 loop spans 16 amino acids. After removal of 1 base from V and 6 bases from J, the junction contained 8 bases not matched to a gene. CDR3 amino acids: CASSLGTGKVGQPQHF. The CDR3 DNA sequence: TGTGCCAGCAGCTTAGGGACAGGGAAAGTCGGTCAGCCCCAGCATTTT.

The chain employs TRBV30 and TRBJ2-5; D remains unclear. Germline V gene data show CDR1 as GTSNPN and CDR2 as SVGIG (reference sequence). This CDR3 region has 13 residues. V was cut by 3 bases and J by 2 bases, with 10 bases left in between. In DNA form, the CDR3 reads TGTGCCTGGAGAGGGAATTCTCAAGAGACCCAGTACTTC. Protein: CAWRGNSQETQYF.

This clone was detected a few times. CDR3 DNA sequence: TGTGCCAGCAGCCGACAGGGGGTCAATCAGCCCCAGCATTTT. Its translation: CASSRQGVNQPQHF. V gene TRBV6-5 combines with J gene TRBJ1-5, with TRBD1 matching over 9 bases. The junction had 3 bases not matched to a gene; V was cut back by 6 bases and J by 3 bases. The germline V gene encodes CDR1 MNHEY and CDR2 SVGAGI. The CDR3 runs 14 residues.

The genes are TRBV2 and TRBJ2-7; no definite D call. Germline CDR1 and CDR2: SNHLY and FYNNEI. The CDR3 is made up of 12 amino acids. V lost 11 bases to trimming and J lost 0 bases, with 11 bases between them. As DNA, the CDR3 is TGTGCCGCAACGGGTGACTCCTACGAGCAGTACTTC. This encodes CAATGDSYEQYF.

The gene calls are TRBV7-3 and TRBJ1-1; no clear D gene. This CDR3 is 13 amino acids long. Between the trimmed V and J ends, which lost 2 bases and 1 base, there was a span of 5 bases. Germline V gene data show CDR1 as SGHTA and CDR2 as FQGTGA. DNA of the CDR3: TGTGCCAGCAGCTTATACCAGAACACTGAAGCTTTCTTT. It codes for CASSLYQNTEAFF.

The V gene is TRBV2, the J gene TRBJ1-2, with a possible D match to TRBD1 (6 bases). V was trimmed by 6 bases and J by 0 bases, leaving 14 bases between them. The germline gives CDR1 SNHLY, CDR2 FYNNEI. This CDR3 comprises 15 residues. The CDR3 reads CASSVGTPSNYGYTF. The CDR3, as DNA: TGTGCCAGCAGCGTTGGGACACCCTCTAACTATGGCTACACCTTC.

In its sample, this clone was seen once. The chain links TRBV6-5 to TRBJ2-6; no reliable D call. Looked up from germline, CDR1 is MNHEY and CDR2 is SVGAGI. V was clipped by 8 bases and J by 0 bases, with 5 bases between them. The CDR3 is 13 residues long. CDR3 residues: CASLGSGANVLTF. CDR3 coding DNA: TGTGCCAGCCTGGGCTCTGGGGCCAACGTCCTGACTTTC.

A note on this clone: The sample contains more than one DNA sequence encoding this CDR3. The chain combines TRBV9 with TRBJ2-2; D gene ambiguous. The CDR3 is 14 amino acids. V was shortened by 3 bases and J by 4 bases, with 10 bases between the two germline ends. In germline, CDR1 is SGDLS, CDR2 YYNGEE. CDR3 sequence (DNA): TGTGCCAGCAGCGCAACTTTTGGCACCGGGGAGCTGTTTTTT. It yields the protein CASSATFGTGELFF.